A selection of T cell receptor beta chains follows, all from one sample in a study of shared clonotypes between healthy human individuals. Clones were sequenced by immunoSEQ multiplex PCR, and TCRdb holds only the in-frame ones, with some missing. This sample has about 1,900,000 clones, with just under 95% found just once. Sample: naive CD8+ T cells sorted from blood. These receptors were obtained from a man younger than 30 in good health. Each CDR3 is given with its conserved first and last residue. D genes are given only for firm matches. The listing skips clone size in some rows; elsewhere it reads once, few, many or a size class.

>-|once|TRBJ1-2|TRBV14
CASSGTGTSGYTF
TGTGCCAGCAGCGGAACAGGGACGAGTGGCTACACCTTC
>-|-|TRBJ2-7|TRBV27
CASSLLGPRASYEQYF
TGTGCCAGCAGTTTACTGGGTCCGCGGGCGTCGTACGAGCAGTACTTC
>-|once|TRBJ1-2|TRBV9
CASSVGGHGYTF
TGTGCCAGCAGCGTGGGGGGGCACGGCTACACCTTC
>-|-|TRBJ2-3|TRBV10-1
CASSDSPNTDTQYF
TGCGCCAGCAGCGACAGCCCCAACACAGATACGCAGTATTTT
>-|once|TRBJ1-1|TRBV6-6
CASRRDAWGTEAFF
TGTGCCAGCAGGAGGGACGCCTGGGGCACTGAAGCTTTCTTT
>-|-|TRBJ2-1|TRBV27
CASSLYRVNEQFF
TGTGCCAGCAGTTTATACAGGGTCAATGAGCAGTTCTTC
>-|-|TRBJ2-3|TRBV4-1
CASSQDAGDTQYF
TGCGCCAGCAGCCAAGATGCAGGTGATACGCAGTATTTT
>TRBD1|-|TRBJ2-3|TRBV5-1
CASSLVGTGDTDTQYF
TGCGCCAGCAGCTTGGTGGGGACAGGGGACACAGATACGCAGTATTTT
>TRBD1|-|TRBJ2-7|TRBV7-8
CASSLAGDRGYEQYF
TGTGCCAGCAGCTTAGCGGGGGACAGGGGCTACGAGCAGTACTTC
>-|-|TRBJ2-2|TRBV7-9
CASTPVIFTGELFF
TGTGCCAGCACCCCCGTTATCTTCACCGGGGAGCTGTTTTTT
>TRBD1|-|TRBJ2-1|TRBV7-8
CASSRGTGSYNEQFF
TGTGCCAGCAGCCGGGGGACAGGGTCCTACAATGAGCAGTTCTTC
>TRBD2|-|TRBJ2-7|TRBV5-5
CASSFSGGEPYEQYF
TGTGCCAGCAGTTTTAGCGGGGGTGAACCCTACGAGCAGTACTTC
>TRBD1|-|TRBJ2-5|TRBV5-6
CASSLDRGETQYF
TGTGCCAGCAGCTTGGACAGGGGCGAGACCCAGTACTTC
>-|-|TRBJ2-7|TRBV6-5
CASSLSGREQYF
TGTGCCAGCAGCCTCTCCGGCCGCGAGCAGTACTTC
>-|-|TRBJ2-5|TRBV5-6
CASSLVGTLQETQYF
TGTGCCAGCAGCTTGGTAGGGACACTTCAAGAGACCCAGTACTTC
>-|-|TRBJ2-3|TRBV11-2
CASSLEWGTDTQYF
TGTGCCAGCAGCTTAGAATGGGGCACAGATACGCAGTATTTT
>TRBD1|-|TRBJ2-7|TRBV6-1
CASSVGTGVYEQYF
TGTGCCAGCAGTGTTGGGACAGGGGTTTACGAGCAGTACTTC
>-|-|TRBJ2-7|TRBV6-5
CASSYRQNEEQYF
TGTGCCAGCAGTTACCGGCAGAACGAGGAGCAGTACTTC
>TRBD1|-|TRBJ2-7|TRBV14
CASSQVGQGVREQYF
TGTGCCAGCAGCCAAGTGGGACAGGGTGTTAGAGAGCAGTACTTC
>TRBD1|-|TRBJ2-7|TRBV14
CASSQLPTGTLSYEQYF
TGTGCCAGCAGCCAATTACCGACAGGGACACTCTCCTACGAGCAGTACTTC
>TRBD1|-|TRBJ2-6|TRBV5-1
CASSWDRVGWHGANVLTF
TGCGCCAGCAGCTGGGACAGGGTAGGCTGGCATGGGGCCAACGTCCTGACTTTC
>-|-|TRBJ2-2|TRBV29-1
CSVEADGELFF
TGCAGCGTTGAGGCTGACGGGGAGCTGTTTTTT
>-|-|TRBJ1-4|TRBV27
CASRGPATNEKLFF
TGTGCCAGCAGGGGTCCTGCAACTAATGAAAAACTGTTTTTT
>-|-|TRBJ2-5|TRBV6-6
CASSYSTGLGETQYF
TGTGCCAGCAGTTACTCGACTGGGCTGGGAGAGACCCAGTACTTC
>TRBD1|-|TRBJ2-5|TRBV5-1
CASSARGPSETQYF
TGCGCCAGCAGCGCCAGGGGGCCTTCGGAGACCCAGTACTTC
>-|-|TRBJ2-7|TRBV4-1
CASSQDLGAYEQYF
TGCGCCAGCAGCCAAGATCTGGGGGCGTACGAGCAGTACTTC
>-|-|TRBJ1-1|TRBV4-1
CASSRSGDTTEAFF
TGCGCCAGCAGCCGGAGCGGGGATACCACTGAAGCTTTCTTT
>-|-|TRBJ2-6|TRBV6-5
CASSRYTGANVLTF
TGTGCCAGCAGCCGCTACACTGGGGCCAACGTCCTGACTTTC
>-|-|TRBJ2-7|TRBV7-9
CASSLVSYEQYF
TGTGCCAGCAGCCTGGTATCCTACGAGCAGTACTTC
>-|-|TRBJ2-5|TRBV27
CASSTNAGLYQGETQYF
TGTGCCAGCAGTACAAACGCGGGGCTCTACCAAGGGGAGACCCAGTACTTC
>TRBD2|-|TRBJ2-3|TRBV4-1
CASSQGGLAEEGADTQYF
TGCGCCAGCAGCCAAGGGGGACTAGCGGAGGAAGGCGCAGATACGCAGTATTTT
>-|once|TRBJ2-1|TRBV11-2
CASSLSGGSYNEQFF
TGTGCCAGCAGCTTAAGCGGAGGCTCCTACAATGAGCAGTTCTTC
>TRBD2|-|TRBJ2-5|TRBV28
CASSPGGAETQYF
TGTGCCAGCAGTCCCGGGGGGGCAGAGACCCAGTACTTC
>-|-|TRBJ2-1|TRBV5-8
CASSLAANEQFF
TGTGCCAGCAGCTTGGCGGCCAATGAGCAGTTCTTC
>-|-|TRBJ2-4|TRBV4-1
CASSQVGSRENIQYF
TGCGCCAGCAGCCAAGTCGGTTCCAGAGAAAACATTCAGTACTTC
>TRBD1|-|TRBJ1-1|TRBV13
CASSSGQGYTEAFF
TGTGCCAGCAGCTCAGGACAGGGGTACACTGAAGCTTTCTTT
>TRBD1|once|TRBJ1-2|TRBV27
CASSLYHPQGQGANGNRENYGYTF
TGTGCCAGCAGTTTATACCACCCGCAGGGACAGGGGGCGAACGGAAACAGGGAAAACTATGGCTACACCTTC
>TRBD1|-|TRBJ1-1|TRBV6-6
CASTSPGGTASTEAFF
TGTGCCAGCACCTCCCCGGGGGGGACAGCGAGCACTGAAGCTTTCTTT
>TRBD2|-|TRBJ2-1|TRBV30
CAWSEVGGPYNEQFF
TGTGCCTGGAGTGAGGTGGGAGGGCCCTACAATGAGCAGTTCTTC
>-|-|TRBJ1-6|TRBV6-6
CASSYGASSYNSPLHF
TGTGCCAGCAGTTACGGGGCCAGCTCCTATAATTCACCCCTCCACTTT
>-|-|TRBJ2-7|TRBV11-2
CASSPTPKGTYEQYF
TGTGCCAGCAGTCCCACCCCGAAGGGGACCTACGAGCAGTACTTC
>TRBD1|-|TRBJ1-6|TRBV27
CASSIRGLNSPLHF
TGTGCCAGCAGCATCAGGGGGCTCAATTCACCCCTCCACTTT
>-|-|TRBJ2-1|TRBV10-2
CASGGAGNEQFF
TGCGCCAGCGGGGGGGCCGGCAATGAGCAGTTCTTC
>-|-|TRBJ1-6|TRBV2
CASSEGPSSYNSPLHF
TGTGCCAGCAGTGAGGGCCCCAGCTCCTATAATTCACCCCTCCACTTT
>-|-|TRBJ2-7|TRBV7-9
CASSSALGIYGLEQYF
TGTGCCAGCAGCTCCGCGCTGGGGATATATGGGTTGGAGCAGTACTTC
>TRBD2|-|TRBJ2-1|TRBV2
CASISTSGSSEQFF
TGTGCCAGCATAAGCACTAGCGGGAGTAGTGAGCAGTTCTTC
>-|-|TRBJ1-5|TRBV6-1
CASSELRTDSNQPQHF
TGTGCCAGCAGTGAATTGCGGACAGATAGCAATCAGCCCCAGCATTTT
>-|-|TRBJ2-3|TRBV4-3
CASSQDPSGTDTQYF
TGCGCCAGCAGCCAAGATCCGAGCGGCACAGATACGCAGTATTTT
>-|-|TRBJ2-1|TRBV11-2
CASSPAGVEQFF
TGTGCCAGCAGCCCCGCCGGCGTTGAGCAGTTCTTC
>-|-|TRBJ2-2|TRBV5-1
CASSLGQGTGELFF
TGCGCCAGCAGCTTGGGGCAGGGCACCGGGGAGCTGTTTTTT
>-|-|TRBJ1-3|TRBV5-6
CASSLGGYSGNTIYF
TGTGCCAGCAGCTTGGGAGGGTACTCTGGAAACACCATATATTTT
>-|-|TRBJ1-1|TRBV4-1
CASSEENTEAFF
TGCGCCAGCAGCGAGGAGAACACTGAAGCTTTCTTT